Listed below are T cell receptor beta chains from one sample, sequenced in a study of blood T cell repertoires in COVID-19. Sequencing used immunoSEQ multiplex PCR; TCRdb keeps in-frame clones, though not all of them. Among 250,000 or so clones listed, 86% were seen once. The sample taken for sequencing was peripheral blood. Every receptor here comes from a man older than 75 with acute or convalescent COVID-19. Each CDR3 is given with its conserved first and last residue. A D gene is named only where the DNA matches it firmly. For some rows the clone size is stated as once, few or many, or as a class when expanded; others skip it.

V: TRBV12-3/TRBV12-4; size: -; D: -; J: TRBJ1-6; DNA: TGTGCCAGCAGCCGAGGGCCAAACGCACCCCTCCACTTT; CDR3: CASSRGPNAPLHF
V: TRBV28; size: -; D: -; J: TRBJ1-1; DNA: TGTGCCAGCAGTTCGGCACAGGGTCTTACGGAAGCTTTCTTT; CDR3: CASSSAQGLTEAFF
V: TRBV28; size: -; D: TRBD1; J: TRBJ2-3; DNA: TGTGCCAGCAGCGCAACAGGGGCTAACACAGATACGCAGTATTTT; CDR3: CASSATGANTDTQYF
V: TRBV18; size: few; D: TRBD1; J: TRBJ1-2; DNA: TGTGCCAGCTCCCTGGGGACAGCTCCTATCTATGGCTACACCTTC; CDR3: CASSLGTAPIYGYTF
V: TRBV7-2; size: once; D: TRBD1; J: TRBJ2-1; DNA: TGTGCCAGCAGCACGACCGGGACAGGGGCCCATGAGCAGTTCTTC; CDR3: CASSTTGTGAHEQFF
V: TRBV7-2; size: -; D: -; J: TRBJ2-3; DNA: TGTGCCAGCAGCTTAGTTGCAGGTAGATTGAGTACGCAGTATTTT; CDR3: CASSLVAGRLSTQYF
V: TRBV7-2; size: -; D: -; J: TRBJ2-4; DNA: TGTGCCAGCAGCCGTCCCACCAAAGAGGGGGAGGGCAAAAACATTCAGTACTTC; CDR3: CASSRPTKEGEGKNIQYF
V: TRBV10-1; size: -; D: -; J: TRBJ2-1; DNA: TGCGCCAGCACGAGTCTTAGCGGAGACAATGAGCAGTTCTTC; CDR3: CASTSLSGDNEQFF
V: TRBV6-6; size: -; D: -; J: TRBJ1-2; DNA: TGTGCCAGCAGTTACTCGTCCGGAGGGTTGGGTGGCTACACCTTC; CDR3: CASSYSSGGLGGYTF
V: TRBV27; size: -; D: TRBD1; J: TRBJ2-5; DNA: TGTGCCAGCAATTCGGGGACAGAAGAGACCCAGTACTTC; CDR3: CASNSGTEETQYF
V: TRBV19; size: once; D: -; J: TRBJ1-1; DNA: TGTGCCAGTAGTGCGGGGGGTTGGACTGAAGCTTTCTTT; CDR3: CASSAGGWTEAFF
V: TRBV27; size: -; D: -; J: TRBJ1-1; DNA: TGTGCCAGCAGTGTTTCGGGAGGCACTGAAGCTTTCTTT; CDR3: CASSVSGGTEAFF
V: TRBV28; size: -; D: TRBD1; J: TRBJ1-4; DNA: TGTGCCAGCAAGATAGGACAGGCACTACTTAATGAAAAACTGTTTTTT; CDR3: CASKIGQALLNEKLFF
V: TRBV29-1; size: -; D: -; J: TRBJ1-2; DNA: TGCAGCGTTGAAGGCGGTGATTACTATGGCTACACCTTC; CDR3: CSVEGGDYYGYTF
V: TRBV7-3; size: -; D: -; J: TRBJ2-1; DNA: TGTGCCAGCAGCAGCGGGTCCCTACAGTTCTTC; CDR3: CASSSGSLQFF
V: TRBV7-6; size: -; D: -; J: TRBJ2-3; DNA: TGTGCCAGCAGCCCAGGGGCGGGAGTGGGAGATACGCAGTATTTT; CDR3: CASSPGAGVGDTQYF
V: TRBV5-4; size: -; D: TRBD2; J: TRBJ2-7; DNA: TGTGCCAGCAGCGGCGGACTAGCGGGAGTTGACGAGCAGTACTTC; CDR3: CASSGGLAGVDEQYF
V: TRBV5-1; size: -; D: TRBD2; J: TRBJ2-3; DNA: TGCGCCAGCAGCAGAATAGCGGGGGGGCTCACAGATACGCAGTATTTT; CDR3: CASSRIAGGLTDTQYF
V: TRBV15; size: -; D: TRBD1; J: TRBJ1-3; DNA: TGTGCCACCGGGCGAGGGGGCGATACCGGAAACACCATATATTTT; CDR3: CATGRGGDTGNTIYF
V: TRBV28; size: -; D: TRBD1; J: TRBJ1-2; DNA: TGTGCCAGCAGCCCGGGACAGTTGAATGGCTACACCTTC; CDR3: CASSPGQLNGYTF
V: TRBV28; size: -; D: TRBD1; J: TRBJ1-6; DNA: TGTGCCAGCAGTTCAGAAGATCCTGTGACAGGGTTTTATGATTCACCCCTCCACTTT; CDR3: CASSSEDPVTGFYDSPLHF
V: TRBV6-5; size: -; D: TRBD1; J: TRBJ2-1; DNA: TGTGCCAGCACCCCAGGACAGGGGGGAATCATAGGGATCTTC; CDR3: CASTPGQGGIIGIF
V: TRBV11-2; size: -; D: -; J: TRBJ2-3; DNA: TGTGCCAGCAGCGTCAACGGGTTCGGGCTAGCTGTAGATACGCAGTATTTT; CDR3: CASSVNGFGLAVDTQYF
V: TRBV28; size: -; D: TRBD1; J: TRBJ2-5; DNA: TGTGCCAGCAGTAAGGGACAGCCCCGAGAGACCCAGTACTTC; CDR3: CASSKGQPRETQYF
V: TRBV19; size: -; D: TRBD1; J: TRBJ1-5; DNA: TGTGCCAGTGCGACAGGGGGAACGGGCAATCAGCCCCAGCATTTT; CDR3: CASATGGTGNQPQHF
V: TRBV6-6; size: -; D: TRBD1; J: TRBJ2-7; DNA: TGTGCCAGCACCACCGACAGGGACGAGCAGTACTTC; CDR3: CASTTDRDEQYF
V: TRBV24-1; size: -; D: -; J: TRBJ2-5; DNA: TGTGCCACCAGTGATCTACCTAGGGGGGGGAACCAAGAGACCCAGTACTTC; CDR3: CATSDLPRGGNQETQYF
V: TRBV18; size: -; D: -; J: TRBJ1-1; DNA: TGTGCCAGCTCACCGCTGGACTGGAACACTGAAGCTTTCTTT; CDR3: CASSPLDWNTEAFF
V: TRBV2; size: -; D: -; J: TRBJ2-7; DNA: TGTGCCAGCAGGGCGGGGTCCTACGAGCAGTACTTC; CDR3: CASRAGSYEQYF
V: TRBV6-5; size: few; D: -; J: TRBJ1-1; DNA: TGTGCCAGCAGTTTCCTCTCGAACACTGAAGCTTTCTTT; CDR3: CASSFLSNTEAFF